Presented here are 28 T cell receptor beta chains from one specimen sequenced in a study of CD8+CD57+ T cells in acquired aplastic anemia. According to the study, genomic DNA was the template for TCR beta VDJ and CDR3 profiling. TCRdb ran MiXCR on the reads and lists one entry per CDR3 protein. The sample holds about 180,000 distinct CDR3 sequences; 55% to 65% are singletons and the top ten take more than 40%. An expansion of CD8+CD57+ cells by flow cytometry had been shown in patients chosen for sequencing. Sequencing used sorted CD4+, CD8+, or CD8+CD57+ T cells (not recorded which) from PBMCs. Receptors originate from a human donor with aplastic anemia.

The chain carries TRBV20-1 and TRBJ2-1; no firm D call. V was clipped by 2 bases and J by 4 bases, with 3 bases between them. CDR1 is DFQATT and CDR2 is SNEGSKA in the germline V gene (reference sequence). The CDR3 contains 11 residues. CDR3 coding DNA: TGCAGTGCTAGATGGTACAATGAGCAGTTCTTC. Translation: CSARWYNEQFF.

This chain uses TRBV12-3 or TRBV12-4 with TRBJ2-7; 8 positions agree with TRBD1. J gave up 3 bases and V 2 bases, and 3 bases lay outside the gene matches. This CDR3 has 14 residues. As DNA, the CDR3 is TGTGCCAGCAGTTTAACAGGGGGAGGCTACGAGCAGTACTTC. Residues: CASSLTGGGYEQYF.

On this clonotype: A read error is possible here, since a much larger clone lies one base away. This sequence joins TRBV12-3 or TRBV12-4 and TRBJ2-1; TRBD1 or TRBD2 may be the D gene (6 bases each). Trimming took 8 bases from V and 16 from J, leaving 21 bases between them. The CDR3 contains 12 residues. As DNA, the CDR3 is TGTGCCAGCCCACTAGCAGGGGATGTAAGATTCTTC. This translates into CASPLAGDVRFF.

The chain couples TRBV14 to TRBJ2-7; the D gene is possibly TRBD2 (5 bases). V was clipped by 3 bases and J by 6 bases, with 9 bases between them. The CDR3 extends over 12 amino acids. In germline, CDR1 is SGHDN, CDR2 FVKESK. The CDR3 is CASSQRAFEQYF. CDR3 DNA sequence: TGTGCCAGCAGCCAGAGGGCATTCGAGCAGTACTTC.

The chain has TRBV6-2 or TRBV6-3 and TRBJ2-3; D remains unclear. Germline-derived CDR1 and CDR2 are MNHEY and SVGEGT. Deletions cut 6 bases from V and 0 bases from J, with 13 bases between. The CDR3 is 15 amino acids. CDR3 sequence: CASSPGFSSTDTQYF. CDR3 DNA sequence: TGTGCCAGCAGCCCGGGTTTTTCTAGCACAGATACGCAGTATTTT.

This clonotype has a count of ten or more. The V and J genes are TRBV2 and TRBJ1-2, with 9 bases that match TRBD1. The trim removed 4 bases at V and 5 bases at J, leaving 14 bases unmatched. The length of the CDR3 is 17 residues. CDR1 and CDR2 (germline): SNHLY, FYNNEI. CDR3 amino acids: CASSARDRAEYWYGYTF. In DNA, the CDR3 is TGTGCCAGCAGTGCCCGGGACAGGGCCGAGTATTGGTATGGCTACACCTTC.

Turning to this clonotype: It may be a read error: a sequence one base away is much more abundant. The CDR3 DNA reads as TGTGCCAGCGGTTACGGCGAAACTAGCACAGATACGCAGTATTTT. Protein sequence: CASGYGETSTDTQYF. The chain has TRBV12-3 or TRBV12-4 and TRBJ2-3, with D unresolved. Trimming removed 8 bases at V and 0 bases at J, with 15 bases between. This CDR3 comprises 15 residues.

The CDR3 coding sequence is TGTGCCAGCAGTGACCCGGCCAGTGGGGCAGATACGCAGTATTTT. Its protein product is CASSDPASGADTQYF. This sequence joins TRBV25-1 and TRBJ2-3; D is ambiguous. The CDR3 runs 15 residues. Between the trimmed V and J ends, which lost 3 bases and 4 bases, there was a span of 14 bases. Germline CDR1 MGHDK, CDR2 SYGVNS.

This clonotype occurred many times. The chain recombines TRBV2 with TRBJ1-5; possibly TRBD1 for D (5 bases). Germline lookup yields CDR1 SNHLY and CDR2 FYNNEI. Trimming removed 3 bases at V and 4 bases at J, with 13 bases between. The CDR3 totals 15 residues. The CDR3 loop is CASSEFVGGNQPQHF. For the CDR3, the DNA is TGTGCCAGCAGTGAGTTTGTGGGGGGGAATCAGCCCCAGCATTTT.

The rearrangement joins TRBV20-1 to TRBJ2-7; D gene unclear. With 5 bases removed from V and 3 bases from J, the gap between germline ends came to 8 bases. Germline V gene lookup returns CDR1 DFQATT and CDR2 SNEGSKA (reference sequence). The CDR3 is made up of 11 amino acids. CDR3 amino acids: CSAPLYYEQYF. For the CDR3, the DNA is TGCAGTGCTCCTCTATACTACGAGCAGTACTTC.

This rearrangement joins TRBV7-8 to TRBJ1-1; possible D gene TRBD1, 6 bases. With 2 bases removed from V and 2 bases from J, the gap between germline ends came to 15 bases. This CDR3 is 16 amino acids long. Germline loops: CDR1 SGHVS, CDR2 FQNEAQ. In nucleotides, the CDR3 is TGTGCCAGCAGCTTAACGGCAGGGGAGTCCAACACTGAAGCTTTCTTT. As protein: CASSLTAGESNTEAFF.

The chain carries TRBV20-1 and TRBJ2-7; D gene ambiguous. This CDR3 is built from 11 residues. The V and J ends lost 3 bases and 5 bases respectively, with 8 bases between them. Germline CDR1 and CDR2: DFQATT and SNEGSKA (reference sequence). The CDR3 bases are TGCAGTGCTAGCGGTGCACACGAGCAGTACTTC. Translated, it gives CSASGAHEQYF.

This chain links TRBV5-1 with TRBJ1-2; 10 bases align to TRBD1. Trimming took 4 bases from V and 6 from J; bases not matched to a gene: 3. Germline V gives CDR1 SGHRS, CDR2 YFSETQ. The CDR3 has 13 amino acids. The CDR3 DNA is TGCGCCAGCAGCATCGGACAGGGGGATGGCTACACCTTC. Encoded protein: CASSIGQGDGYTF.

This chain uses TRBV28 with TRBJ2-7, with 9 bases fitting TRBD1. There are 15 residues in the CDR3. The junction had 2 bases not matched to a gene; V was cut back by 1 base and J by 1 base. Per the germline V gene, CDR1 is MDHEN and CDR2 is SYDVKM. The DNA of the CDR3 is TGTGCCAGCAGTTTATCGACAGGGGGATCCTACGAGCAGTACTTC. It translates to CASSLSTGGSYEQYF.

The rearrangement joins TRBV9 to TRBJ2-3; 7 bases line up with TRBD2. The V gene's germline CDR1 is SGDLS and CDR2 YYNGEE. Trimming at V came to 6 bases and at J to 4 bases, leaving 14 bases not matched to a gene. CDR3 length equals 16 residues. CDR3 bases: TGTGCCAGCACCGCCGGACTCACGGGGGGTCCAGATACGCAGTATTTT. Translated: CASTAGLTGGPDTQYF.

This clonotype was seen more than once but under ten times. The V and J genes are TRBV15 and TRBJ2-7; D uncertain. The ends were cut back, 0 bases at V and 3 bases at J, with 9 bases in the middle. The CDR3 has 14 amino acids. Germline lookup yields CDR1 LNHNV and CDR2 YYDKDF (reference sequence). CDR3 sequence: CATSRDAGVYEQYF. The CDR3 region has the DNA TGTGCCACCAGCAGAGATGCCGGAGTCTACGAGCAGTACTTC.

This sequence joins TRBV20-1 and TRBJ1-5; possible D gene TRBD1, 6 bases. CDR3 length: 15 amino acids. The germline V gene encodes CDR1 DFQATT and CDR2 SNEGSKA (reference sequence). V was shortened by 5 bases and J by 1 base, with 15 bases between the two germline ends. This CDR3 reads CSAVRQVSSNQPQHF. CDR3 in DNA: TGCAGTGCTGTCCGACAGGTGTCGAGCAATCAGCCCCAGCATTTT.

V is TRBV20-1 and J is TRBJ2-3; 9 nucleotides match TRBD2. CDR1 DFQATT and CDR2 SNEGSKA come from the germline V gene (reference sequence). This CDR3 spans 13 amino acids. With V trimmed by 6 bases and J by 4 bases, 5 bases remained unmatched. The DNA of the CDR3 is TGCAGTGCGCTGGGACTAGCTTCAGATACGCAGTATTTT. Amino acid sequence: CSALGLASDTQYF.

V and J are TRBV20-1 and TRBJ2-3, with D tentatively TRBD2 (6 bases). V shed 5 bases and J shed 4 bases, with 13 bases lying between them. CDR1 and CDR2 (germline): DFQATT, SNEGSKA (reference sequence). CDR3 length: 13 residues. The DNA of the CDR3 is TGCAGTGCTGGAGCTAGCGTAGCAGATACGCAGTATTTT. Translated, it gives CSAGASVADTQYF.

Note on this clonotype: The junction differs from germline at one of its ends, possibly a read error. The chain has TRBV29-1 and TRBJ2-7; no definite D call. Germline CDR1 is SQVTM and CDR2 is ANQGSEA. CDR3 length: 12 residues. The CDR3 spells CIVEEQCYEQYF. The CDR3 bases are TGCATCGTTGAAGAACAGTGTTACGAGCAGTACTTC.

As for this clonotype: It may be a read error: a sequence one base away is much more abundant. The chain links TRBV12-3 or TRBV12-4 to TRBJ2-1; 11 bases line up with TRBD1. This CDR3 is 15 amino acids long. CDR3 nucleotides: TGTGCCTGCAGAACCGGGACAGGGGGGATCAATGAGCAGTTCTTC. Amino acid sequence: CACRTGTGGINEQFF.

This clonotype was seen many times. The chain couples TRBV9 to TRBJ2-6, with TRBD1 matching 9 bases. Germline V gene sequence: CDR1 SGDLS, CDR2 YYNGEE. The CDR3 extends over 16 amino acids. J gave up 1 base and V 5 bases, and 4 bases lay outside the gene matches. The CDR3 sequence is CASSGTGRSGANVLTF. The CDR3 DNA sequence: TGTGCCAGCAGTGGGACAGGGCGTTCTGGGGCCAACGTCCTGACTTTC.

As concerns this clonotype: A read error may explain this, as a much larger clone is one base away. The CDR3 loop reads CASSIRWGQVDTEAFF. The DNA of the CDR3 is TGTGCCAGCAGCATACGGTGGGGACAGGTGGACACTGAAGCTTTCTTT. The J gene is TRBJ1-1, the V gene TRBV7-4; 8 positions match TRBD1. J lost 3 bases, V lost 5 bases, and 11 bases had no gene match. Germline CDR1 and CDR2: SGHVT and SQSDAQ. The CDR3 loop spans 16 amino acids.

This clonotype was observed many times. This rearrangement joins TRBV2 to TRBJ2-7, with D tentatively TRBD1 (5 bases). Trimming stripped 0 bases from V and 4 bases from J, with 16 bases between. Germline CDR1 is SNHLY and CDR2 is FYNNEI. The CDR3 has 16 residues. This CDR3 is CASSEALSRAQYEQYF. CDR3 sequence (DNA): TGTGCCAGCAGTGAAGCGCTTAGCAGGGCTCAATACGAGCAGTACTTC. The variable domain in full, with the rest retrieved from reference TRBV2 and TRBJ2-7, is EPEVTQTPSHQVTQMGQEVILRCVPISNHLYFYWYRQILGQKVEFLVSFYNNEISEKSEIFDDQFSVERPDGSNFTLKIRSTKLEDSAMYFCASSEALSRAQYEQYFGPGTRLTVT.

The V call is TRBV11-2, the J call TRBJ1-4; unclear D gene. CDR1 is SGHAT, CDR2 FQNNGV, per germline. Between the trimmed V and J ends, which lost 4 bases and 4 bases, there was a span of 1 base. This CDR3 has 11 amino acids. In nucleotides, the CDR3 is TGTGCCAGCAGCTATAATGAAAAACTGTTTTTT. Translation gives CASSYNEKLFF.

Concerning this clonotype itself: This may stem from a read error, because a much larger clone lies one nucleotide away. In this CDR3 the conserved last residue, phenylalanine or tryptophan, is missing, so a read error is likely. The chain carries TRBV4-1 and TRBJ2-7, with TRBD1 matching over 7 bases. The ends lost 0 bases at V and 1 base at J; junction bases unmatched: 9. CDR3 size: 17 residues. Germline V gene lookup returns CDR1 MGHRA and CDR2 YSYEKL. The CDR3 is CASSQEPSGRGSYEQYL. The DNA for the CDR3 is TGCGCCAGCAGCCAAGAACCCTCTGGCAGGGGGTCCTACGAGCAGTACCTC.

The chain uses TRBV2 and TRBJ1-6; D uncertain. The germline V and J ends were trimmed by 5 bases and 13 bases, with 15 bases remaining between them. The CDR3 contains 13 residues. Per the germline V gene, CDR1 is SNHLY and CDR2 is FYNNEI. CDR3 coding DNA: TGTGCCAGCAGTAGGCAGGCCTACGTTCCCCTCCACTTT. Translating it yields CASSRQAYVPLHF.

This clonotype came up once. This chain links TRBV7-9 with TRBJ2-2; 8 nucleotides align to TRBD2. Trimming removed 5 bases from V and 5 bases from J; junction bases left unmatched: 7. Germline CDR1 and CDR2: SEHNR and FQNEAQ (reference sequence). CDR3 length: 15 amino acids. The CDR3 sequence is CASSPGTRWTGELFF. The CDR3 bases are TGTGCCAGCAGCCCCGGGACTAGGTGGACCGGGGAGCTGTTTTTT. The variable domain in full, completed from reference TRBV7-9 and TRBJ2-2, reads DTGVSQNPRHKITKRGQNVTFRCDPISEHNRLYWYRQTLGQGPEFLTYFQNEAQLEKSRLLSDRFSAERPKGSFSTLEIQRTEQGDSAMYLCASSPGTRWTGELFFGEGSRLTVL.